This TCR beta chain originates from a study of beta chain features in type 1 diabetes. cDNA synthesis used the whole RNA isolate, giving expressed TCRB sequences. Profiled with immunoSEQ multiplex PCR; TCRdb holds only in-frame clones, not every one. The table lists tens of thousands of clones, approximately 53% of them singletons. Trimming left V 6 bases short and J 0 bases short, with 9 bases between. The CDR3 loop spans 15 amino acids. Germline V gene lookup returns CDR1 MNHEY and CDR2 SVGAGI. The sample holds a few counts of this clone. The rearrangement joins TRBV6-5 to TRBJ2-6; tentative D call: TRBD1 (6 bases). The specimen sequenced was stem cell memory CD4+ T cells from blood. The clonotype originates from a woman between 25 and 40 years old in good health. The CDR3 loop is CASSSRGSGANVLTF. The CDR3 region has the DNA TGTGCCAGCAGCTCCAGGGGCTCTGGGGCCAACGTCCTGACTTTC.